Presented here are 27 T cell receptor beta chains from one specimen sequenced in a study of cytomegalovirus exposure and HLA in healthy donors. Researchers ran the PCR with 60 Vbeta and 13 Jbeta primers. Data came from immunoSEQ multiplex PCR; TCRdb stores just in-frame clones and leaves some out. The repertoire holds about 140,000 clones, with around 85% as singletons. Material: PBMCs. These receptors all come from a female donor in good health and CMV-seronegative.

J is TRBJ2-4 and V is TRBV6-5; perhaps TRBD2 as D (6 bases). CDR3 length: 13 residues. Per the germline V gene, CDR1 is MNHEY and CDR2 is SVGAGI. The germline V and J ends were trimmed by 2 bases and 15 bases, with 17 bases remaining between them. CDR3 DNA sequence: TGTGCCAGCAGTTACACGGGACTCGAGAGGCCGTACTTC. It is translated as CASSYTGLERPYF.

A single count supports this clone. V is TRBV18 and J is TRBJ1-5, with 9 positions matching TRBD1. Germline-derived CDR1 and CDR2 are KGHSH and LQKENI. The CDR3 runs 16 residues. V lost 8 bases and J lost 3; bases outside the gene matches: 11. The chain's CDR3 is CASAPGGTGLNQPQHF. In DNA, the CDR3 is TGTGCCAGCGCGCCCGGCGGGACAGGGCTCAATCAGCCCCAGCATTTT.

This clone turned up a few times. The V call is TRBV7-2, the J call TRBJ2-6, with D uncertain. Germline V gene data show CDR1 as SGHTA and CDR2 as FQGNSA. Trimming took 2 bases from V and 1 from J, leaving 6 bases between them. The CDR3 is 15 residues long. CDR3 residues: CASSLRSSGANVLTF. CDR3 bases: TGTGCCAGCAGCTTAAGGAGTTCTGGGGCCAACGTCCTGACTTTC.

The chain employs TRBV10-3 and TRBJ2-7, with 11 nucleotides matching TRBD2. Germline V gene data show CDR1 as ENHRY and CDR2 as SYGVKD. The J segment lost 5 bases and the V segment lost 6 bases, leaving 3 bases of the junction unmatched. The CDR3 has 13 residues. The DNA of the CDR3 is TGTGCCATCAGCCGGGGACTAGCGGACGAGCAGTACTTC. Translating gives CAISRGLADEQYF.

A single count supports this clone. As DNA, the CDR3 is TGTGCCAGCAGTTTAGACAGGGGCACCGGGGAGCTGTTTTTT. This sequence encodes CASSLDRGTGELFF. The chain couples TRBV27 to TRBJ2-2; 8 bases are shared with TRBD1. After removal of 2 bases from V and 4 bases from J, the junction contained 0 bases not matched to a gene. CDR3 length equals 14 residues. Per the germline V gene, CDR1 is MNHEY and CDR2 is SMNVEV (reference sequence).

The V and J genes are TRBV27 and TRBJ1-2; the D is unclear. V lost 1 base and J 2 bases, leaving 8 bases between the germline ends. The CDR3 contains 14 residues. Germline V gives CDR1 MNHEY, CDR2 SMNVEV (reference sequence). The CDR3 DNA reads TGTGCCAGCAGTTTATATGCGAGCAACTATGGCTACACCTTC. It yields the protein CASSLYASNYGYTF.

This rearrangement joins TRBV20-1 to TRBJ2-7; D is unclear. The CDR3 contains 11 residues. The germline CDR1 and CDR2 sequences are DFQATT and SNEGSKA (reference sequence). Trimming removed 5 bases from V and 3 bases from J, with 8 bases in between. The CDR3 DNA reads TGCAGTGCTGAGACTGTCTACGAGCAGTACTTC. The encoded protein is CSAETVYEQYF.

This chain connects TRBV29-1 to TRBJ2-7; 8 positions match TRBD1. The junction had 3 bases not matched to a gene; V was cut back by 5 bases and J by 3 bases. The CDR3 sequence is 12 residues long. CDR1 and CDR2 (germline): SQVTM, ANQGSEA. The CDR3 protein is CSVPGGGYEQYF. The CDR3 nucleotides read TGCAGCGTTCCAGGGGGCGGCTACGAGCAGTACTTC.

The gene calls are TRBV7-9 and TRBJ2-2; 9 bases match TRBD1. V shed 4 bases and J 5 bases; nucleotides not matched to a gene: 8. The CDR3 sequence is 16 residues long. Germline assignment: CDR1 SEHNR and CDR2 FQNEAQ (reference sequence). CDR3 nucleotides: TGTGCCAGCAGCTACCGGGACAGGGTCGGTACCGGGGAGCTGTTTTTT. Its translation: CASSYRDRVGTGELFF.

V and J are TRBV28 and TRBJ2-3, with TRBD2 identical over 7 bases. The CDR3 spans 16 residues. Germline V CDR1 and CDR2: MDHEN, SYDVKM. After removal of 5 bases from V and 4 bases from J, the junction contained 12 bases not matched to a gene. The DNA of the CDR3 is TGTGCCAGCAGTGGCCCCAGTGCGGGAGACTCAGATACGCAGTATTTT. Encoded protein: CASSGPSAGDSDTQYF.

The CDR3 sequence is CASSFLYFSVWYSNQPQHF. CDR3 nucleotides: TGTGCCAGCAGTTTCCTGTACTTTAGTGTCTGGTATAGCAATCAGCCCCAGCATTTT. The V and J genes are TRBV28 and TRBJ1-5; D ambiguous. The CDR3 is made up of 19 amino acids. Germline CDR1 reads MDHEN; CDR2 reads SYDVKM. Trimming removed 3 bases from V and 0 bases from J, with 21 bases in between.

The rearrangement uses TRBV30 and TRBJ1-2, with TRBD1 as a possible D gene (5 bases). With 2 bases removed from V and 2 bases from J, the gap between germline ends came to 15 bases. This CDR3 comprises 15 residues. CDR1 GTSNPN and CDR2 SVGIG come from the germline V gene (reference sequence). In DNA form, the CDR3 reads TGTGCCTGGAGTCCCTGGGGGGGGGTAAACTATGGCTACACCTTC. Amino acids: CAWSPWGGVNYGYTF.

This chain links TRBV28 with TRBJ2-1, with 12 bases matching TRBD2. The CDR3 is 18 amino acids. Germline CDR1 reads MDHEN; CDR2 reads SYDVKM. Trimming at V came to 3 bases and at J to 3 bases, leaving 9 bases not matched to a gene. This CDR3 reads CASSFLDRLAGDYNEQFF. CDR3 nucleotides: TGTGCCAGCAGTTTCCTGGACAGACTAGCGGGAGACTACAATGAGCAGTTCTTC.

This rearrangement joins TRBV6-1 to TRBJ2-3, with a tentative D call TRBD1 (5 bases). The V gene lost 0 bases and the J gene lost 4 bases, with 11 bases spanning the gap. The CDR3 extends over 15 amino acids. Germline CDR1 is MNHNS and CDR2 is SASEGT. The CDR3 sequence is CASSEADTGADTQYF. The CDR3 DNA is TGTGCCAGCAGTGAAGCGGATACAGGTGCAGATACGCAGTATTTT.

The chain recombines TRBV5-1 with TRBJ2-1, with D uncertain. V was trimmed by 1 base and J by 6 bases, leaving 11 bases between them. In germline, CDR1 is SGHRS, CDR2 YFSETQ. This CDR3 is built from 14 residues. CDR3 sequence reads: CASSLPPAANEQFF. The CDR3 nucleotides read TGCGCCAGCAGCTTGCCCCCGGCGGCCAATGAGCAGTTCTTC.

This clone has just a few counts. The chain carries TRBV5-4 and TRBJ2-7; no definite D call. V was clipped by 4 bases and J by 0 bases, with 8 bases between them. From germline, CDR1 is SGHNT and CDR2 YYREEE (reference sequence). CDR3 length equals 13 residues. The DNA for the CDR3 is TGTGCCAGCAGCACTTACAGCTCCTACGAGCAGTACTTC. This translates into CASSTYSSYEQYF. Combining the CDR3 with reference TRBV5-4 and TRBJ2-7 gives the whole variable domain ETGVTQSPTHLIKTRGQQVTLRCSSQSGHNTVSWYQQALGQGPQFIFQYYREEENGRGNFPPRFSGLQFPNYSSELNVNALELDDSALYLCASSTYSSYEQYFGPGTRLTVT.

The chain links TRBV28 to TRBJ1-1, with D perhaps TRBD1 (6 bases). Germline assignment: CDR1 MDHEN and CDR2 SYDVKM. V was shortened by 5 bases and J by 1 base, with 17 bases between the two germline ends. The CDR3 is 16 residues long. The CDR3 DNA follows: TGTGCCAGCAGTCCCAGGGGAATGTTTTCGAACACTGAAGCTTTCTTT. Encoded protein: CASSPRGMFSNTEAFF.

The CDR3 DNA reads as TGTGCCAGCAGCCCGGACAGGAAGCAGCCCCAGCATTTT. This gives the protein CASSPDRKQPQHF. This chain connects TRBV6-5 to TRBJ1-5, with 7 positions matching TRBD1. The V and J ends lost 6 bases and 7 bases, in that order; junction bases with no gene match: 6. CDR3 length equals 13 residues. Germline CDR1 is MNHEY and CDR2 is SVGAGI.

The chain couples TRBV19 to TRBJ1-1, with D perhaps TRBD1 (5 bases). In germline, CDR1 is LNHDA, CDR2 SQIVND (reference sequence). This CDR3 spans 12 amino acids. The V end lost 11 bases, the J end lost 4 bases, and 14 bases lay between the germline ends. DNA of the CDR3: TGTGCCGTGCTGCGGGGCCCCACTGAAGCTTTCTTT. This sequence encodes CAVLRGPTEAFF. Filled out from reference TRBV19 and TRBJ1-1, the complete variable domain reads DGGITQSPKYLFRKEGQNVTLSCEQNLNHDAMYWYRQDPGQGLRLIYYSQIVNDFQKGDIAEGYSVSREKKESFPLTVTSAQKNPTAFYLCAVLRGPTEAFFGQGTRLTVV.

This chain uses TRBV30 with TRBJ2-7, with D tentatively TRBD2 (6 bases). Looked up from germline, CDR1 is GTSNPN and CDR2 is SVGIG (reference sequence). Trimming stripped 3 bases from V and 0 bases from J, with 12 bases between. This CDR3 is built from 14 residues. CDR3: CAWRRDLSSYEQYF. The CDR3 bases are TGTGCCTGGAGAAGGGACTTAAGCTCCTACGAGCAGTACTTC.

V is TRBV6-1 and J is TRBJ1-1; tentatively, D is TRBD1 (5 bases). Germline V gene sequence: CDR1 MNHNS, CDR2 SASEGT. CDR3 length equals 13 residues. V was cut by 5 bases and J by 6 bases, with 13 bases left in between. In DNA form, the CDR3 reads TGTGCCAGCAGTCCAGGGCTGATAGCTGAAGCTTTCTTT. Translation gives CASSPGLIAEAFF.

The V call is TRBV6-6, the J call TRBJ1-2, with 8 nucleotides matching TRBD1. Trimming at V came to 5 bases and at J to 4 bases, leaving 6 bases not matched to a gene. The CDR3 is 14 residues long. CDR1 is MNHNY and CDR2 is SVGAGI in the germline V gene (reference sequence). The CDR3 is CASSPTDRGYGYTF. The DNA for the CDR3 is TGTGCCAGCAGTCCCACCGACAGGGGCTATGGCTACACCTTC.

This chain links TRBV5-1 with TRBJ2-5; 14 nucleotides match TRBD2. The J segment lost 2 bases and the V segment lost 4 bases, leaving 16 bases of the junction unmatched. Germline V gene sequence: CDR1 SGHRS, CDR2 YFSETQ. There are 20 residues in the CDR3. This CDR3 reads CASSRRPGTSGRTSQETQYF. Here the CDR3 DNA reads TGCGCCAGCAGCCGCCGACCCGGGACTAGCGGGAGAACCTCTCAAGAGACCCAGTACTTC.

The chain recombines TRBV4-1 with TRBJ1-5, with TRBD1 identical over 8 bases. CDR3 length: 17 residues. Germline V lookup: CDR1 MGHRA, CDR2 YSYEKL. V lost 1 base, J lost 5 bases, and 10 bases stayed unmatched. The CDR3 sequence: CASSQASGTGWDQPQHF. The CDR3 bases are TGCGCCAGCAGCCAAGCCTCGGGGACAGGATGGGATCAGCCCCAGCATTTT.

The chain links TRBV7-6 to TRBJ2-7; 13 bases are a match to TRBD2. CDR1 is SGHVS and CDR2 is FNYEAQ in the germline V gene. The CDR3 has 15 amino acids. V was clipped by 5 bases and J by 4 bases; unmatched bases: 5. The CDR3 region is CASSIGLAGAYEQYF. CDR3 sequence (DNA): TGTGCCAGCAGCATCGGACTAGCGGGAGCATACGAGCAGTACTTC. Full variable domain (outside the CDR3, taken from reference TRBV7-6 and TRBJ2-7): GAGVSQSPRYKVTKRGQDVALRCDPISGHVSLYWYRQALGQGPEFLTYFNYEAQQDKSGLPNDRFSAERPEGSISTLTIQRTEQRDSAMYRCASSIGLAGAYEQYFGPGTRLTVT.

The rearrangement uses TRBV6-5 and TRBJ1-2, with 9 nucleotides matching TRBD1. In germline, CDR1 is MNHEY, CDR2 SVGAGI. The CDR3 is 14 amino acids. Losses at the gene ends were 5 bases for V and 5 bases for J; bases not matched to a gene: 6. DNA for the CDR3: TGTGCCAGCAGTAGAGGACAGGGGAGGTATGGCTACACCTTC. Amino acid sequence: CASSRGQGRYGYTF.

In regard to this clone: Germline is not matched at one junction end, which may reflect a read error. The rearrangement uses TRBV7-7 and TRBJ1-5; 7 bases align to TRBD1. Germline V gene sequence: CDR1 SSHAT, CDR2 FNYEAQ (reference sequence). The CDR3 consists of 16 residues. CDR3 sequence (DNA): TGTGCTAGCAGCCACTTGAGACAGGGTTGCAATCAGCCCCAGCATTTT. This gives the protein CASSHLRQGCNQPQHF.